The sample holds a few counts of the clone carrying this TCR beta chain. The antigen remains undetermined. This specimen belongs to a study of cytomegalovirus exposure and HLA in healthy donors. Study conclusions and caveats: In an earlier analysis, about 90% or about 30%: the productive usage of most TCR beta V segments. Researchers reported in a later analysis that common viral pathogens appeared linked to several top clusters.

Use of 60 Vbeta and 13 Jbeta primers characterized the PCR. Assay used: immunoSEQ multiplex PCR; TCRdb lists only in-frame clones, some missing. Altogether 65,000 to 70,000 clones are present, around 78% being singletons, with the ten largest covering about 6%. V lost 1 base, J lost 0 bases, and 16 bases lay in between. Germline V CDR1 and CDR2: MNHNS, SASEGT. The CDR3 extends over 18 amino acids. The chain uses TRBV6-1 and TRBJ1-5; no clear D. This clonotype originated in a man aged 45-65 years in good health and CMV-seronegative. The sequenced sample consisted of PBMCs. The CDR3 sequence: CASSEVWGGESSNQPQHF. The CDR3 DNA reads as TGTGCCAGCAGTGAAGTTTGGGGAGGCGAGTCTAGCAATCAGCCCCAGCATTTT.